Listed here are 3 T cell receptor beta chains from one sample, sequenced in a study of beta chain features in type 1 diabetes. Study-wide findings and caveats: Across all four CD4+ subsets, people with type 1 diabetes showed modestly shorter TCRB CDR3s.

Antigens of these TCRs are unknown. cDNA synthesis used the whole RNA isolate, giving expressed TCRB sequences. Clones were read by immunoSEQ multiplex PCR, and TCRdb kept only the in-frame ones, dropping some. The sample shows about 370,000 clones, over 9% of them seen only once. Sequenced: central memory CD4+ T cells from blood. The receptor source for this set is a man aged 25-45 years with type 1 diabetes.

The CDR3 sequence: CASSGHGPEKLFF. The DNA of the CDR3 is TGTGCCAGCAGTGGACACGGCCCAGAAAAACTGTTTTTT. The J gene is TRBJ1-4, the V gene TRBV28, with TRBD1 as a possible D gene (5 bases). This CDR3 comprises 13 residues. The ends were cut back, 5 bases at V and 8 bases at J, with 12 bases in the middle. CDR1 is MDHEN and CDR2 is SYDVKM in the germline V gene.

In this sample, this clone turned up a few times. This chain links TRBV7-9 with TRBJ2-7; 9 positions agree with TRBD1. The CDR3 covers 15 residues. Germline V lookup: CDR1 SEHNR, CDR2 FQNEAQ (reference sequence). V shed 4 bases, J shed 6 bases, and the junction held 10 bases outside the gene matches. The chain's CDR3 is CASSWAGTGSGEQYF. The CDR3 nucleotides are TGTGCCAGCAGCTGGGCCGGGACAGGGTCTGGCGAGCAGTACTTC.

In nucleotides, the CDR3 is TGTGCCAGCTCACCTACGGGACAGGGGGTTGACGAGCAGTACTTC. Encoded protein: CASSPTGQGVDEQYF. This chain connects TRBV18 to TRBJ2-7, with TRBD1 identical over 11 bases. CDR3 length equals 15 residues. Trimming removed 3 bases from V and 5 bases from J; junction bases left unmatched: 6. Germline CDR1 is KGHSH and CDR2 is LQKENI.